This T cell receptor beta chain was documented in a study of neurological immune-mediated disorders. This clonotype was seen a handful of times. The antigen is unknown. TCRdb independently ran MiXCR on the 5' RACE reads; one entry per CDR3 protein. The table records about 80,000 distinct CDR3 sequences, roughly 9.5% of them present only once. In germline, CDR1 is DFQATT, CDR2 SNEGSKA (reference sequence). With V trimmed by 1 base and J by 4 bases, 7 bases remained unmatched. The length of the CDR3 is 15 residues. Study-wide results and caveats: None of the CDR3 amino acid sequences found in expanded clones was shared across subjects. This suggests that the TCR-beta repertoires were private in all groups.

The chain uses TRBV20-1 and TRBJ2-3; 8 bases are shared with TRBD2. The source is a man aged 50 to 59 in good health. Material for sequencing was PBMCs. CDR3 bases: TGCAGTGCTAGAGTGTTAGCGGGAAGTTCAGATACGCAGTATTTT. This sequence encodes CSARVLAGSSDTQYF.